The entry below gives a single T cell receptor (beta chain) sequence along with its context. Looked up from germline, CDR1 is LNHDA and CDR2 is SQIVND (reference sequence). V was shortened by 3 bases and J by 7 bases, with 24 bases between the two germline ends. This CDR3 has 17 amino acids. In the original workflow: Nucleated cell number was recorded as an estimate derived from reference gene primer amplification. TCRdb keeps only in-frame clones here, not all; method: immunoSEQ multiplex PCR. The V and J calls and the clone size are those of that table, but D and trimming were determined from the DNA. The sample includes hundreds of thousands of clones, about 85% seen only once; the top ten take 0.72%. The data belong to a study of blood T cell repertoires in COVID-19. Looking at the study overall: Donors in the United States, Italy and Spain gave samples during acute or convalescent COVID-19. T cells, B-cell-depleted T cells, or PBMCs supplied cDNA or gDNA.

Sample: peripheral blood. The TCR was taken from a man in his forties with acute or convalescent COVID-19. The chain is built from TRBV19 and TRBJ1-2; D may be TRBD1 (6 bases). The CDR3 DNA sequence: TGTGCCAGTAGTATTTCAGCGGGGGCGCTTAATATGGGTGGCTACACCTTC. It codes for CASSISAGALNMGGYTF.